The 32 T cell receptor beta chains in this list originate from one sample, sequenced in a study of control samples from healthy donors and cancer patients. Profiled with immunoSEQ multiplex PCR; TCRdb holds only in-frame clones, not every one. The sample shows under 100,000 clones, about 87% of them seen only once. The sample comprised blood. The receptor source for this set is a woman between 65 and 79 years old in good health.

J is TRBJ2-3 and V is TRBV9; the match to TRBD2 covers 9 bases. V gave up 2 bases and J gave up 4 bases; unmatched junction bases: 11. CDR3 length: 17 amino acids. The germline V gene encodes CDR1 SGDLS and CDR2 YYNGEE. DNA of the CDR3: TGTGCCAGCAGCGTTGCTAGCGGGGCGGGGGGAGCAGATACGCAGTATTTT. It specifies CASSVASGAGGADTQYF.

This chain uses TRBV5-8 with TRBJ1-1, with TRBD1 matching over 7 bases. With 2 bases clipped from V and 12 bases from J, the junction kept 10 bases outside the gene matches. CDR1 is SGHTS, CDR2 YDEGEE, per germline. This CDR3 has 13 amino acids. In DNA form, the CDR3 reads TGTGCCAGCAGCTTTGCATCGGGACAGAAACCTTTCTTT. It yields the protein CASSFASGQKPFF.

This rearrangement joins TRBV27 to TRBJ2-7, with TRBD2 matching over 8 bases. Per the germline V gene, CDR1 is MNHEY and CDR2 is SMNVEV (reference sequence). J was trimmed by 3 bases and V by 3 bases; bases with no gene match: 4. The CDR3 loop spans 14 amino acids. Here the CDR3 reads CASSFGGAGYEQYF. CDR3 nucleotide sequence: TGTGCCAGCAGTTTCGGGGGGGCGGGCTACGAGCAGTACTTC.

This clone was seen only a few times. This rearrangement joins TRBV30 to TRBJ2-1; 9 nucleotides match TRBD2. The J segment lost 5 bases and the V segment lost 1 base, leaving 3 bases of the junction unmatched. The V gene's germline CDR1 is GTSNPN and CDR2 SVGIG (reference sequence). This CDR3 region has 14 residues. CDR3 sequence reads: CAWSASGADNEQFF. The CDR3 nucleotides are TGTGCCTGGAGTGCTAGCGGGGCAGACAATGAGCAGTTCTTC.

The CDR3 region is CASSLGVEGYTF. In nucleotides, the CDR3 is TGCGCCAGCTCCCTGGGGGTCGAGGGCTACACCTTC. The chain couples TRBV5-1 to TRBJ1-2, with D perhaps TRBD1 (5 bases). Germline loops: CDR1 SGHRS, CDR2 YFSETQ. Deletions cut 7 bases from V and 8 bases from J, with 15 bases between. CDR3 size: 12 residues.

The J gene is TRBJ2-7, the V gene TRBV7-9; D unresolved. Germline V gives CDR1 SEHNR, CDR2 FQNEAQ (reference sequence). The CDR3 has 16 residues. V was trimmed by 5 bases and J by 1 base, leaving 18 bases between them. The CDR3 protein is CASSPGPEWVSYEQYF. The DNA of the CDR3 is TGTGCCAGCAGCCCGGGTCCGGAGTGGGTTTCCTACGAGCAGTACTTC.

The J gene is TRBJ1-1, the V gene TRBV30, with 8 bases fitting TRBD1. Per germline, CDR1 GTSNPN and CDR2 SVGIG (reference sequence). Germline trimming cut 4 bases from V and 5 bases from J; bases unmatched to any gene: 9. The CDR3 has 14 residues. In nucleotides, the CDR3 is TGTGCCTGGAACTCCGGGACAGGACGTACTGAAGCTTTCTTT. Protein: CAWNSGTGRTEAFF. Full variable domain (outside the CDR3, taken from reference TRBV30 and TRBJ1-1): SQTIHQWPATLVQPVGSPLSLECTVEGTSNPNLYWYRQAAGRGLQLLFYSVGIGQISSEVPQNLSASRPQDRQFILSSKKLLLSDSGFYLCAWNSGTGRTEAFFGQGTRLTVV.

This clone was counted once. The chain is built from TRBV5-1 and TRBJ2-5, with 7 bases fitting TRBD2. V shed 4 bases, J shed 5 bases, and the junction held 8 bases outside the gene matches. This CDR3 has 14 residues. Germline CDR1 SGHRS, CDR2 YFSETQ. In DNA, the CDR3 is TGCGCCAGCAGCCCGCTGGAGGGAGGGGAGACCCAGTACTTC. This sequence encodes CASSPLEGGETQYF.

This rearrangement joins TRBV7-8 to TRBJ2-7; no firm D call. The V and J ends lost 1 base and 3 bases respectively, with 7 bases between them. This CDR3 is built from 13 residues. Germline CDR1 and CDR2: SGHVS and FQNEAQ. In DNA form, the CDR3 reads TGTGCCAGCAGCTTAGGGTTGGGCTACGAGCAGTACTTC. Translation: CASSLGLGYEQYF. The complete variable domain, with remaining parts taken from reference TRBV7-8 and TRBJ2-7, reads GAGVSQSPRYKVAKRGQDVALRCDPISGHVSLFWYQQALGQGPEFLTYFQNEAQLDKSGLPSDRFFAERPEGSVSTLKIQRTQQEDSAVYLCASSLGLGYEQYFGPGTRLTVT.

The chain joins TRBV6-2 or TRBV6-3 to TRBJ2-5, with no clear D. This CDR3 spans 12 amino acids. Germline lookup yields CDR1 MNHEY and CDR2 SVGEGT. V was cut by 4 bases and J by 3 bases, with 6 bases left in between. Here the CDR3 DNA reads TGTGCCAGCAGTTCCTGGGAAGAGACCCAGTACTTC. Amino acid sequence: CASSSWEETQYF.

The chain recombines TRBV20-1 with TRBJ2-5; 8 bases map to TRBD2. The V gene end was trimmed by 6 bases and the J gene end by 4 bases; junction bases not matched to a gene: 1. The CDR3 covers 11 residues. Germline V gives CDR1 DFQATT, CDR2 SNEGSKA (reference sequence). CDR3 loop: CSARGGETQYF. The CDR3 nucleotides are TGCAGTGCCCGGGGGGGAGAGACCCAGTACTTC.

This clone ranks as large (0.1 to 1%). The V call is TRBV6-5, the J call TRBJ2-7; TRBD2 aligns across 7 bases. The trim removed 2 bases at V and 6 bases at J, leaving 7 bases unmatched. The CDR3 contains 14 residues. From germline, CDR1 is MNHEY and CDR2 SVGAGI. This CDR3 is CASSYTLLAPEQYF. In nucleotides, the CDR3 is TGTGCCAGCAGTTACACCTTACTAGCGCCCGAGCAGTACTTC.

The chain joins TRBV9 to TRBJ2-6; D ambiguous. Trimming left V 2 bases short and J 0 bases short, with 6 bases between. Looked up from germline, CDR1 is SGDLS and CDR2 is YYNGEE. This CDR3 region has 15 residues. DNA for the CDR3: TGTGCCAGCAGCGTGCAGGTCTCTGGGGCCAACGTCCTGACTTTC. Amino acids: CASSVQVSGANVLTF.

This chain joins TRBV12-3 or TRBV12-4 and TRBJ2-1; no clear D. V dropped 6 bases and J dropped 10 bases, with 10 bases sitting between them. The length of the CDR3 is 11 residues. CDR3 in DNA: TGTGCCAGCAGCAAGTTCGCGGAGCAGTTCTTC. Its protein product is CASSKFAEQFF.

The CDR3 DNA sequence: TGCGCCAGCAGGACTAGCGGTACTGCCTACAATGAGCAGTTCTTC. Encoded protein: CASRTSGTAYNEQFF. The chain is built from TRBV5-1 and TRBJ2-1, with 9 bases aligning to TRBD2. Losses at the gene ends were 5 bases for V and 2 bases for J; bases not matched to a gene: 5. The germline V gene has CDR1 SGHRS and CDR2 YFSETQ. CDR3 size: 15 residues.

This chain connects TRBV5-1 to TRBJ2-2; a weak D match, TRBD2 (7 bases). V was clipped by 4 bases and J by 6 bases, with 10 bases between them. CDR1 SGHRS and CDR2 YFSETQ come from the germline V gene. This CDR3 is built from 13 residues. This CDR3 is CASSPGGAGELFF. In DNA, the CDR3 is TGCGCCAGCAGCCCGGGGGGCGCCGGGGAGCTGTTTTTT. The variable domain in full, completed from reference TRBV5-1 and TRBJ2-2, reads KAGVTQTPRYLIKTRGQQVTLSCSPISGHRSVSWYQQTPGQGLQFLFEYFSETQRNKGNFPGRFSGRQFSNSRSEMNVSTLELGDSALYLCASSPGGAGELFFGEGSRLTVL.

The chain carries TRBV18 and TRBJ1-1; 10 bases map to TRBD1. Per germline, CDR1 KGHSH and CDR2 LQKENI. The CDR3 is 16 amino acids. Trimming took 3 bases from V and 4 from J; bases not matched to a gene: 8. In nucleotides, the CDR3 is TGTGCCAGCTCACCCCAGACAGGGGGCCTCGGCACTGAAGCTTTCTTT. This encodes CASSPQTGGLGTEAFF.

The count of this clone is one. The chain carries TRBV28 and TRBJ1-2; D not resolved. Trimming pared 3 bases from V and 8 bases from J, leaving 13 bases between. The germline gives CDR1 MDHEN, CDR2 SYDVKM. This CDR3 has 13 amino acids. CDR3 sequence: CASSFGQVRGYTF. The CDR3 bases are TGTGCCAGCAGTTTCGGCCAAGTGCGGGGCTACACCTTC.

V is TRBV4-1 and J is TRBJ2-7; D might be TRBD1 (5 bases). Trimming left V 2 bases short and J 7 bases short, with 27 bases between. Per germline, CDR1 MGHRA and CDR2 YSYEKL. There are 18 residues in the CDR3. This CDR3 reads CASSQSFYARTRTFEQYF. The CDR3 region has the DNA TGCGCCAGCAGCCAATCCTTTTACGCCAGGACAAGGACATTTGAGCAGTACTTC.

V is TRBV5-5 and J is TRBJ2-2; D not resolved. This CDR3 has 17 amino acids. Trimming pared 4 bases from V and 7 bases from J, leaving 23 bases between. Looked up from germline, CDR1 is SGHKS and CDR2 is YYEKEE (reference sequence). The CDR3 here is CASSPHPVQRGDGELFF. CDR3 bases: TGTGCCAGCAGCCCTCACCCCGTCCAGAGAGGTGACGGGGAGCTGTTTTTT.

The chain combines TRBV5-1 with TRBJ1-1; no firm D call. V dropped 0 bases and J dropped 5 bases, with 11 bases sitting between them. The CDR3 length is 14 residues. The germline gives CDR1 SGHRS, CDR2 YFSETQ. The CDR3 nucleotides read TGCGCCAGCAGCTTGGATTCTGGATGGACTGAAGCTTTCTTT. Amino acids: CASSLDSGWTEAFF.

The genes are TRBV5-1 and TRBJ1-2; 7 bases fit TRBD1. CDR1 SGHRS and CDR2 YFSETQ come from the germline V gene. The CDR3 length is 16 residues. The V gene end was trimmed by 3 bases and the J gene end by 4 bases; junction bases not matched to a gene: 12. In DNA, the CDR3 is TGCGCCAGCAGCTCGCCGGGACAGATGGGCGGCTATGGCTACACCTTC. It specifies CASSSPGQMGGYGYTF. Looking up the rest from reference TRBV5-1 and TRBJ1-2 gives the full variable domain: KAGVTQTPRYLIKTRGQQVTLSCSPISGHRSVSWYQQTPGQGLQFLFEYFSETQRNKGNFPGRFSGRQFSNSRSEMNVSTLELGDSALYLCASSSPGQMGGYGYTFGSGTRLTVV.

The chain employs TRBV4-1 and TRBJ2-5; tentatively, D is TRBD2 (5 bases). The CDR3 length is 15 residues. Per the germline V gene, CDR1 is MGHRA and CDR2 is YSYEKL. Trimming removed 0 bases at V and 5 bases at J, with 13 bases between. The CDR3 sequence: CASSQDPGSPETQYF. CDR3 nucleotide sequence: TGCGCCAGCAGCCAAGATCCGGGGAGTCCGGAGACCCAGTACTTC.

The chain joins TRBV18 to TRBJ1-1, with TRBD1 identical over 10 bases. V was pared by 3 bases and J by 1 base, with 5 bases of the junction left unmatched. The CDR3 runs 16 residues. Germline CDR1 is KGHSH and CDR2 is LQKENI. Here the CDR3 DNA reads TGTGCCAGCTCACCTTCCAGGACAGGGGGGAACACTGAAGCTTTCTTT. The encoded protein is CASSPSRTGGNTEAFF.

This chain connects TRBV29-1 to TRBJ2-1, with 7 nucleotides matching TRBD1. J lost 8 bases, V lost 0 bases, and 7 bases had no gene match. The germline V gene encodes CDR1 SQVTM and CDR2 ANQGSEA. The CDR3 consists of 14 residues. Here the CDR3 reads CSVEDLNRGYEQFF. The DNA for the CDR3 is TGCAGCGTTGAAGATCTGAACAGGGGTTATGAGCAGTTCTTC.

The chain links TRBV5-1 to TRBJ2-4; D is possibly TRBD1 (6 bases). The V end lost 9 bases, the J end lost 3 bases, and 19 bases lay between the germline ends. This CDR3 is 15 amino acids long. Germline V gives CDR1 SGHRS, CDR2 YFSETQ. CDR3 DNA sequence: TGCGCCAACCCTCCCCAGACAGGTGGCAAAAACATTCAGTACTTC. This sequence encodes CANPPQTGGKNIQYF. Complete variable domain (other parts from reference TRBV5-1 and TRBJ2-4): KAGVTQTPRYLIKTRGQQVTLSCSPISGHRSVSWYQQTPGQGLQFLFEYFSETQRNKGNFPGRFSGRQFSNSRSEMNVSTLELGDSALYLCANPPQTGGKNIQYFGAGTRLSVL.

The rearrangement links TRBV12-5 to TRBJ1-5; D ambiguous. Per germline, CDR1 LGHNT and CDR2 FRNRAP. The CDR3 spans 11 residues. Trimming removed 6 bases at V and 10 bases at J, with 10 bases between. The CDR3 here is CASGGQTPQHF. The CDR3, as DNA: TGTGCTAGTGGGGGCCAGACCCCCCAGCATTTT. The whole variable domain, filled in from reference TRBV12-5 and TRBJ1-5, reads DARVTQTPRHKVTEMGQEVTMRCQPILGHNTVFWYRQTMMQGLELLAYFRNRAPLDDSGMPKDRFSAEMPDATLATLKIQPSEPRDSAVYFCASGGQTPQHFGDGTRLSIL.

Concerning this clone: At one end the junction does not follow the germline gene, possibly because of a read error. The chain links TRBV30 to TRBJ1-4, with 8 bases lining up with TRBD1. This CDR3 is built from 13 residues. Germline CDR1 and CDR2: GTSNPN and SVGIG (reference sequence). The CDR3 reads CAWSAMTGDNPTF. CDR3 DNA: TGTGCCTGGAGTGCAATGACAGGGGATAATCCCACATTT.

The rearrangement links TRBV5-4 to TRBJ2-5; 7 bases are shared with TRBD2. The germline V gene encodes CDR1 SGHNT and CDR2 YYREEE (reference sequence). V lost 4 bases and J lost 3; bases outside the gene matches: 6. This CDR3 is 14 amino acids long. CDR3 coding DNA: TGTGCCAGCAGCCTCAGGCTAGCGGAAGAGACCCAGTACTTC. It yields the protein CASSLRLAEETQYF.

CDR3 in amino acids: CASSPGTGGGYTF. The DNA of the CDR3 is TGTGCCAGCAGCCCGGGGACAGGCGGTGGCTACACCTTC. The chain recombines TRBV11-2 with TRBJ1-2; the match to TRBD1 covers 8 bases. The ends lost 5 bases at V and 7 bases at J; junction bases unmatched: 6. CDR1 SGHAT and CDR2 FQNNGV come from the germline V gene. The CDR3 is 13 amino acids.

The chain links TRBV21-1 to TRBJ2-7; TRBD2, as called in the table, went unchecked against the DNA. TRBV21-1 corresponds to a pseudogene. This CDR3 is 17 amino acids long. The CDR3: CASRISGRSTPVYEQYF. Here the CDR3 DNA reads TGTGCCAGCAGGATAAGCGGGAGGTCAACCCCCGTCTACGAGCAGTACTTC.

This chain links TRBV7-6 with TRBJ1-3, with a possible D match to TRBD1 (5 bases). CDR3 size: 18 residues. The V and J ends lost 5 bases and 0 bases respectively, with 20 bases between them. From germline, CDR1 is SGHVS and CDR2 FNYEAQ. The CDR3 coding sequence is TGTGCCAGCAGCCAAGAGCTCAGGGTGCCCCTCTCTGGAAACACCATATATTTT. This sequence encodes CASSQELRVPLSGNTIYF.